Shown below are 21 T cell receptor beta chains from a single sample sequenced in a study of cytotoxic CD8 clonotypes in ibrutinib-treated CLL. Measured with immunoSEQ multiplex PCR; TCRdb has only the in-frame clones, and not every one. This table holds around 200,000 clones, approximately 75% found once. Sample: PBMCs, taken after 12 months of ibrutinib treatment. Receptors originate from a human donor with chronic lymphocytic leukemia.

This clone was observed a single time. V usage is TRBV19 and J usage is TRBJ2-1; D gene uncertain. Germline values: CDR1 LNHDA, CDR2 SQIVND (reference sequence). There are 18 residues in the CDR3. Trimming removed 3 bases from V and 8 bases from J, with 26 bases in between. The CDR3 DNA reads as TGTGCCAGTAGTATTTCCCTTACCGGCGAAGTGAAGGTAGATGAGCAGTTCTTC. Its translation is CASSISLTGEVKVDEQFF.

This clone appeared many times. One end of the junction varies from germline; a read error may be responsible. The chain joins TRBV7-7 to TRBJ2-5; D gene ambiguous. CDR3 length: 12 amino acids. The germline V gene has CDR1 SSHAT and CDR2 FNYEAQ (reference sequence). The CDR3 reads CASSPPWETQYF. The CDR3 DNA reads as TGTGCTAGCAGCCCACCGTGGGAGACCCAGTACTTC.

The rearrangement uses TRBV2 and TRBJ2-1, with 7 bases fitting TRBD1. The germline V gene has CDR1 SNHLY and CDR2 FYNNEI. The CDR3 is 14 residues long. After removal of 5 bases from V and 5 bases from J, the junction contained 6 bases not matched to a gene. The CDR3 is CASSNRGADNEQFF. The CDR3 bases are TGTGCCAGCAGTAACAGGGGAGCGGACAATGAGCAGTTCTTC. Supplemented by reference TRBV2 and TRBJ2-1, the full variable domain reads EPEVTQTPSHQVTQMGQEVILRCVPISNHLYFYWYRQILGQKVEFLVSFYNNEISEKSEIFDDQFSVERPDGSNFTLKIRSTKLEDSAMYFCASSNRGADNEQFFGPGTRLTVL.

In DNA, the CDR3 is TGTGCCTGGAGTGCGGGGGGTGTCGATACGCAGTATTTT. Its translation is CAWSAGGVDTQYF. The chain carries TRBV30 and TRBJ2-3; 7 bases are a match to TRBD2. The J segment lost 6 bases and the V segment lost 1 base, leaving 4 bases of the junction unmatched. The CDR3 is made up of 13 amino acids. Germline CDR1 and CDR2: GTSNPN and SVGIG (reference sequence).

This rearrangement joins TRBV5-1 to TRBJ2-3; no reliable D call. Germline assignment: CDR1 SGHRS and CDR2 YFSETQ. Trimming stripped 0 bases from V and 5 bases from J, with 10 bases between. This CDR3 is 14 amino acids long. Written as DNA, the CDR3 is TGCGCCAGCAGCTTGGGGCAGATCGAAGATACGCAGTATTTT. Encoded protein: CASSLGQIEDTQYF.

V usage is TRBV15 and J usage is TRBJ2-7; tentative D call: TRBD2 (5 bases). This CDR3 has 14 amino acids. Germline V gene sequence: CDR1 LNHNV, CDR2 YYDKDF (reference sequence). With 2 bases removed from V and 0 bases from J, the gap between germline ends came to 8 bases. Here the CDR3 reads CATSRWTFSYEQYF. The CDR3 region has the DNA TGTGCCACCAGCAGATGGACTTTCTCCTACGAGCAGTACTTC.

The chain uses TRBV18 and TRBJ1-2, with 7 bases aligning to TRBD1. This CDR3 is 15 amino acids long. Germline V gives CDR1 KGHSH, CDR2 LQKENI. J gave up 0 bases and V 2 bases, and 3 bases lay outside the gene matches. Here the CDR3 DNA reads TGTGCCAGCTCACCAGGGACAGATCCTAACTATGGCTACACCTTC. Translating it yields CASSPGTDPNYGYTF.

In this sample, this clone turned up once. The chain carries TRBV21-1 and TRBJ1-3. TRBV21-1 represents a pseudogene. The length of the CDR3 is 13 residues. The CDR3 region has the DNA TGTGCCAGCCTCCATAGACTGCGAAACACCATATATTTT. Translated: CASLHRLRNTIYF.

The CDR3 nucleotides read TGTGCCTGGAGCGTCGGGACAGGAGTTGAAGCTTTCTTT. Amino acids: CAWSVGTGVEAFF. V is TRBV30 and J is TRBJ1-1, with 8 bases fitting TRBD1. The germline V gene has CDR1 GTSNPN and CDR2 SVGIG (reference sequence). V lost 3 bases, J lost 7 bases, and 7 bases stayed unmatched. The CDR3 is 13 residues long.

The rearrangement links TRBV27 to TRBJ1-2, with a possible D match to TRBD1 (5 bases). The CDR3 runs 13 residues. The V gene's germline CDR1 is MNHEY and CDR2 SMNVEV (reference sequence). Trimming took off 4 bases at V and 4 bases at J, with 10 bases between the two ends. CDR3 sequence reads: CASSSAGGYGYTF. DNA for the CDR3: TGTGCCAGCAGTTCCGCTGGGGGCTATGGCTACACCTTC.

CDR3 sequence (DNA): TGTGCCAGCAGCTTACAAGTGGGGGGACTGGGAGGTCCGAACACCGGGGAGCTGTTTTTT. This gives the protein CASSLQVGGLGGPNTGELFF. The rearrangement joins TRBV11-3 to TRBJ2-2; possible D gene TRBD2, 6 bases. V lost 2 bases and J 0 bases, leaving 22 bases between the germline ends. In germline, CDR1 is SGHNT, CDR2 YENEEA. This CDR3 region has 20 residues.

The chain uses TRBV7-2 and TRBJ2-2; TRBD2 is a possible D gene (5 bases). V lost 1 base to trimming and J lost 1 base, with 7 bases between them. From germline, CDR1 is SGHTA and CDR2 FQGNSA. This CDR3 is 15 amino acids long. The CDR3 bases are TGTGCCAGCAGCTTAGTGACTATGAACACCGGGGAGCTGTTTTTT. This translates into CASSLVTMNTGELFF.

The V call is TRBV10-3, the J call TRBJ2-3; D might be TRBD2 (6 bases). The CDR3 has 13 amino acids. Trimming pared 4 bases from V and 5 bases from J, leaving 10 bases between. Germline V gene data show CDR1 as ENHRY and CDR2 as SYGVKD. The CDR3 sequence is CAISAVAEDTQYF. In DNA form, the CDR3 reads TGTGCCATCAGTGCGGTAGCGGAAGATACGCAGTATTTT.

The genes are TRBV28 and TRBJ1-1; D gene uncertain. Germline values: CDR1 MDHEN, CDR2 SYDVKM. Trimming took off 7 bases at V and 6 bases at J, with 12 bases between the two ends. The CDR3 has 12 amino acids. CDR3 DNA: TGTGCCAGCACCCATACGGGAGCTGAAGCTTTCTTT. Amino acid sequence: CASTHTGAEAFF.

This clone was seen just once. The rearrangement links TRBV11-2 to TRBJ2-2; D is unclear. Germline CDR1 and CDR2: SGHAT and FQNNGV. The CDR3 totals 15 residues. The V gene lost 1 base and the J gene lost 2 bases, with 8 bases spanning the gap. The CDR3 region has the DNA TGTGCCAGCAGCTTAGTGGCGGTAAACACCGGGGAGCTGTTTTTT. Translation gives CASSLVAVNTGELFF. The complete variable domain, with remaining parts taken from reference TRBV11-2 and TRBJ2-2, reads EAGVAQSPRYKIIEKRQSVAFWCNPISGHATLYWYQQILGQGPKLLIQFQNNGVVDDSQLPKDRFSAERLKGVDSTLKIQPAKLEDSAVYLCASSLVAVNTGELFFGEGSRLTVL.

A few counts support this clone. V gene TRBV27 combines with J gene TRBJ1-5; unclear D gene. The V end was cut by 4 bases, the J end by 3 bases, with 7 bases between. The germline V gene has CDR1 MNHEY and CDR2 SMNVEV (reference sequence). The CDR3 loop spans 13 amino acids. CDR3 nucleotide sequence: TGTGCCAGCAGTTGGGGATCCAATCAGCCCCAGCATTTT. Translating it yields CASSWGSNQPQHF.

Of note for this clone: At one boundary the junction diverges from the germline segment, which might be a read error. The chain joins TRBV11-2 to TRBJ1-4; no clear D gene. The CDR3 loop spans 15 amino acids. Germline V lookup: CDR1 SGHAT, CDR2 FQNNGV. Here the CDR3 DNA reads TGTGTCAGCAGCTTCGCCGGGTCCTCCCGGGAAAAACTGTTTTTT. It specifies CVSSFAGSSREKLFF.

The V gene is TRBV9, the J gene TRBJ1-6; D is unresolved. CDR3 length equals 16 residues. V shed 3 bases and J shed 0 bases, with 10 bases lying between them. Germline CDR1 is SGDLS and CDR2 is YYNGEE. CDR3 nucleotide sequence: TGTGCCAGCAGCGCTGAAGGGAGCTCCTATAATTCACCCCTCCACTTT. Its translation: CASSAEGSSYNSPLHF.

This chain links TRBV28 with TRBJ2-1; TRBD2 aligns across 11 bases. The V segment lost 3 bases and the J segment 0 bases; nucleotides outside the gene matches: 10. This CDR3 has 19 amino acids. Germline V CDR1 and CDR2: MDHEN, SYDVKM. This chain's CDR3 is CASSLWGGTSGSSYNEQFF. CDR3 in DNA: TGTGCCAGCAGTTTGTGGGGGGGAACTAGCGGGAGCTCCTACAATGAGCAGTTCTTC. Looking up the rest from reference TRBV28 and TRBJ2-1 gives the full variable domain: DVKVTQSSRYLVKRTGEKVFLECVQDMDHENMFWYRQDPGLGLRLIYFSYDVKMKEKGDIPEGYSVSREKKERFSLILESASTNQTSMYLCASSLWGGTSGSSYNEQFFGPGTRLTVL.

The V and J genes are TRBV5-1 and TRBJ2-3, with D perhaps matching TRBD2 (6 bases). Trimming pared 1 base from V and 5 bases from J, leaving 17 bases between. Germline assignment: CDR1 SGHRS and CDR2 YFSETQ. The CDR3 extends over 16 amino acids. CDR3 residues: CASSLTSNQLVDTQYF. In DNA form, the CDR3 reads TGCGCCAGCAGCTTGACTAGCAACCAGTTAGTAGATACGCAGTATTTT.

V usage is TRBV11-2 and J usage is TRBJ2-3; D unresolved. CDR3 size: 13 residues. The V and J ends lost 4 bases and 1 base respectively, with 6 bases between them. The germline CDR1 and CDR2 sequences are SGHAT and FQNNGV. The CDR3 DNA sequence: TGTGCCAGCAGCTCCTGGCGCACAGATACGCAGTATTTT. Translating gives CASSSWRTDTQYF.